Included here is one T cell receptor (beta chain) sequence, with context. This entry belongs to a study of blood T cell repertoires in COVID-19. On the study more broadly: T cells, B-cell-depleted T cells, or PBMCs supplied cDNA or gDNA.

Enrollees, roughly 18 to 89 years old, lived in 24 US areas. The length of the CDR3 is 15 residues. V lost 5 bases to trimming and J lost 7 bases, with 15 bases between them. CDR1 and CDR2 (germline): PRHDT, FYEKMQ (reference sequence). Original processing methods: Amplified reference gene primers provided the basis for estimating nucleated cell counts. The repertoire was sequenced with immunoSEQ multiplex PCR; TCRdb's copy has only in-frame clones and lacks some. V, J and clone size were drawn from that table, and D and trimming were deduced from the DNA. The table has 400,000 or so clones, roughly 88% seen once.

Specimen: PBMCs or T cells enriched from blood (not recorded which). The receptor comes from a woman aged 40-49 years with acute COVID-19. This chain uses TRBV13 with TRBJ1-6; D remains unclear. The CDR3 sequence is CASSPRGVGNSPLHF. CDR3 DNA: TGTGCCAGCAGCCCCCGCGGGGTTGGGAATTCACCCCTCCACTTT.